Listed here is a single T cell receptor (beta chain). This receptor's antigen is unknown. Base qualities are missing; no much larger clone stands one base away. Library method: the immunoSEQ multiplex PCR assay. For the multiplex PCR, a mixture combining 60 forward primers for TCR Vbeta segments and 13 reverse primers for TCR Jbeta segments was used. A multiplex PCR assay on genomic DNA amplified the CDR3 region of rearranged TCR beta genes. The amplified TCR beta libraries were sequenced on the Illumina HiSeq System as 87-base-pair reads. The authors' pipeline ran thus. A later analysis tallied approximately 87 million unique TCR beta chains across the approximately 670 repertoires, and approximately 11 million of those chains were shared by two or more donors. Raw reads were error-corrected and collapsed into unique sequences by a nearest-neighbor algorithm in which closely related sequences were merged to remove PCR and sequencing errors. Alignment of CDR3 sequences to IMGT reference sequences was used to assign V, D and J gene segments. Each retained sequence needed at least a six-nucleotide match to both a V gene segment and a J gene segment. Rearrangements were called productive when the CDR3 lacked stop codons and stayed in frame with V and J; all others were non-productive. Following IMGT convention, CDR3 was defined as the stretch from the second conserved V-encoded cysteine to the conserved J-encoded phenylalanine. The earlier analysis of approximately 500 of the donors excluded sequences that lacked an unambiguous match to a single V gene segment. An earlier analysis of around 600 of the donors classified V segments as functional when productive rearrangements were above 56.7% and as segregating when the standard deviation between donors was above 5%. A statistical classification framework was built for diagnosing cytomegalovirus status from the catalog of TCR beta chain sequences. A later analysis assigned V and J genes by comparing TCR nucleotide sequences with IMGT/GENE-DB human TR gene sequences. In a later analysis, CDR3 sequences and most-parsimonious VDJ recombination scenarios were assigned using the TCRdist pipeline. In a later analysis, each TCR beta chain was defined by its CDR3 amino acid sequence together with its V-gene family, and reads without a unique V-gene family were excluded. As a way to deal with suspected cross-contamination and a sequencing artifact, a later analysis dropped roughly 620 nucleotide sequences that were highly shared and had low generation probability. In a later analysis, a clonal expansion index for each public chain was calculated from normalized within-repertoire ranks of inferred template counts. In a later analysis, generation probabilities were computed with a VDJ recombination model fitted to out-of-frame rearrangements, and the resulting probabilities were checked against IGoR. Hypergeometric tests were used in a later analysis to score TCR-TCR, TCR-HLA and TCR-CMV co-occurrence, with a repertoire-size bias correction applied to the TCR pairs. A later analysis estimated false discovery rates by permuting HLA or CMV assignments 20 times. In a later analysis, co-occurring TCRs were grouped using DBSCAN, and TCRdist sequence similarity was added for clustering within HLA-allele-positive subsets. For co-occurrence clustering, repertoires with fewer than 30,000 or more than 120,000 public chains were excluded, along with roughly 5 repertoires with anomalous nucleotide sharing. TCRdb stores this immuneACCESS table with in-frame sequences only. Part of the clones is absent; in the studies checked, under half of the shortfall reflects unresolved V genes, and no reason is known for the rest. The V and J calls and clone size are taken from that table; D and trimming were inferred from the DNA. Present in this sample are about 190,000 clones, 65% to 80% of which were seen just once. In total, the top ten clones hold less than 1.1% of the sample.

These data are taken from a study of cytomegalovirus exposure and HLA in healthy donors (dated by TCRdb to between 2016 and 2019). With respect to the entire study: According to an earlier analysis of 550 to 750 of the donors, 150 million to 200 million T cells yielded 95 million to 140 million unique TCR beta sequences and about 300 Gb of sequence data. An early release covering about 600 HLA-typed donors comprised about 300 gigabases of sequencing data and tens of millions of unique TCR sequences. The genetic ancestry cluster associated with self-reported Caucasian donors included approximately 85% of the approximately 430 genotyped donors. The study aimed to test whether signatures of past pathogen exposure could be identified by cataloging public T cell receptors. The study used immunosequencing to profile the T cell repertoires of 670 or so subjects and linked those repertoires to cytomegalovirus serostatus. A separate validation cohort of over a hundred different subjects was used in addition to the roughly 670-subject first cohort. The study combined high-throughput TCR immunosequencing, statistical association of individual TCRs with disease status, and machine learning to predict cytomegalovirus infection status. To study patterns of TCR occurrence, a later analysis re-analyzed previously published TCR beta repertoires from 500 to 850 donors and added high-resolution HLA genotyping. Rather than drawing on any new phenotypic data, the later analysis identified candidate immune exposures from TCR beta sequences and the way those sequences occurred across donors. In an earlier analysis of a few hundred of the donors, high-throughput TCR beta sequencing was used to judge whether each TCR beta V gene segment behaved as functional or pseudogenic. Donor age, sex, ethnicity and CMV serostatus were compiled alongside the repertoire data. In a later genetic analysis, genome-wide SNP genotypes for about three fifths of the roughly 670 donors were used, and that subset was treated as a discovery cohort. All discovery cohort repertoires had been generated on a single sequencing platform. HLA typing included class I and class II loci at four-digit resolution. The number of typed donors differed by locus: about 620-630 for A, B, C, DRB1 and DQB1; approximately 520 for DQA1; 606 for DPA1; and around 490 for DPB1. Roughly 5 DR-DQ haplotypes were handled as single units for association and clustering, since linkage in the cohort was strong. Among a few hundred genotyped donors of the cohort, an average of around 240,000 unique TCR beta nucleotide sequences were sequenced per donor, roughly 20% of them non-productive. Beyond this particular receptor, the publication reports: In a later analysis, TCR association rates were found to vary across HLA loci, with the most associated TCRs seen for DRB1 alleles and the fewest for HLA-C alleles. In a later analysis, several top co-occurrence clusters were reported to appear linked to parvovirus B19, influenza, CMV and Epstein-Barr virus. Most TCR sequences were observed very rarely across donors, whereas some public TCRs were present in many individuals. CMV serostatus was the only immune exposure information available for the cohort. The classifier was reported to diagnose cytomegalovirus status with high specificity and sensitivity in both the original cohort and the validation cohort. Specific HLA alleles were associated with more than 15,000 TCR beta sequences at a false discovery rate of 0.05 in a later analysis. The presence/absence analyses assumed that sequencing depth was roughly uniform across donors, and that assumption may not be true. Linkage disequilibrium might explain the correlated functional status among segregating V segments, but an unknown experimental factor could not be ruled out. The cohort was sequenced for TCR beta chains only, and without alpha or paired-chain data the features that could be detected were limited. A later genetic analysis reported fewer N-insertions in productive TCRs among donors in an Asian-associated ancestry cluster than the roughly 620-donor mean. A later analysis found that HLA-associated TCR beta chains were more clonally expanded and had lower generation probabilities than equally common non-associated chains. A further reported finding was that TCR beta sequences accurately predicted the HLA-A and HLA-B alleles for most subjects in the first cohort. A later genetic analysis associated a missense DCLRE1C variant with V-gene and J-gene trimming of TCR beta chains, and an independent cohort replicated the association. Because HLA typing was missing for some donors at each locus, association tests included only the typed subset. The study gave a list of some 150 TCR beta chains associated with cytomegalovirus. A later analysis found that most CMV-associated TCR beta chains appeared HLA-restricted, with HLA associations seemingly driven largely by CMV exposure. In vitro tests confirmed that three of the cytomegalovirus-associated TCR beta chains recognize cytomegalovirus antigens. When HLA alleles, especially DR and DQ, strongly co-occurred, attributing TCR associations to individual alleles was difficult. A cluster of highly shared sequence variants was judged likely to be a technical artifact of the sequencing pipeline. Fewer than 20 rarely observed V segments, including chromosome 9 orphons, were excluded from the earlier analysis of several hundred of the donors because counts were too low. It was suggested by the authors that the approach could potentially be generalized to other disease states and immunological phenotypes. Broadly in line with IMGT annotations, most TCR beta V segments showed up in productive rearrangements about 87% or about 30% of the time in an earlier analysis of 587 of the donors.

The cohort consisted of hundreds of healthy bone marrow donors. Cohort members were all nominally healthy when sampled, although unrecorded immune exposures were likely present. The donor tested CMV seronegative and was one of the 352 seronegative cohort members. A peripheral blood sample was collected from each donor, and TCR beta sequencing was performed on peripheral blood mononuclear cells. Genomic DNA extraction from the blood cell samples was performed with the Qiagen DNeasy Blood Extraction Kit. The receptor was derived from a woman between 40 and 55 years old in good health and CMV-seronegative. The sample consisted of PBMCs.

CDR3 sequence: CASSPQVGSNQPQHF. The DNA sequence reads TGCGCCAGCAGCCCCCAGGTTGGTAGCAATCAGCCCCAGCATTTT. The rearrangement joined TRBV4-1 to TRBJ1-5, with the identity of the D gene unclear. V is shortened by 4 bases, J by 0 bases, and the region joining them spans 10 bases. CDR1 and CDR2 were assigned from the germline V gene as MGHRA and YSYEKL. Counted from cysteine to phenylalanine, this CDR3 has 15 amino acids. Only the CDR3 part of the read is kept: 45 bases, read in frame from the first base.